This T cell receptor beta chain derives from a study of blood T cells in healthy people across ages. Study-level findings and limits: A strong correlation was found between TCR beta diversity and the percentage of naive T cells.

Germline-derived CDR1 and CDR2 are MNHEY and SVGEGT. The CDR3 consists of 14 residues. The V and J ends lost 5 bases and 11 bases respectively, with 21 bases between them. A sample-barcoded 5' primer and a J-beta primer mix were used in a second PCR of roughly 7 to 11 cycles. Per sample, CDR3-containing paired-end reads numbered at least 2.5 million. TCRdb re-derived calls from the 5' RACE reads in MiXCR, one entry per CDR3 protein. The sample holds approximately 880,000 distinct CDR3 sequences, 40% to 60% seen once. The table lists this clonotype with many counts. The antigen remains unidentified. This could be a read error, since a much larger clone is one nucleotide away.

The genes are TRBV6-2 or TRBV6-3 and TRBJ2-5; D may match TRBD1 or TRBD2 (6 bases each). What was sequenced was blood. The source of this sequence is a man in his thirties or forties in good health. The CDR3 DNA reads TGTGCCAGCAGTCGGGGGCAAGAAAACAATGAGCAGTACTTC. It specifies CASSRGQENNEQYF.